This T cell receptor (beta chain) was found in a study of T cells after yellow fever vaccination. Turning to the study itself: Libraries from low-cell-number fractions were prepared with the SMART-Seq v4 Ultra Low Input RNA kit. General observations from the study: Once the booster was given, most primary-vaccination clones reappeared, at around 96% for CD4 and approximately 88% for CD8.

The CDR3 is 12 residues long. V lost 6 bases, J lost 6 bases, and 3 bases stayed unmatched. The V gene's germline CDR1 is SEHNR and CDR2 FQNEAQ (reference sequence). There are a few counts of this clonotype. Its target is not known. A process of 5'RACE template switching, which added a universal primer site and UMIs, was used to make TCR cDNA. One entry per CDR3 protein results from TCRdb running MiXCR on the 5' RACE reads. The repertoire holds more than 300,000 distinct CDR3 sequences, approximately 11% seen once, with 2.5% to 4% in the top ten. The source of this sequence is a man aged 18 to 29 who received the YFV17D yellow fever vaccine. The chain links TRBV7-9 to TRBJ2-3; 7 nucleotides line up with TRBD2. Material: CD4+ T cells sorted from PBMCs, obtained 45 days after the yellow fever booster vaccination. The CDR3 nucleotides read TGTGCCAGCAGGGGGGGGGTGGATACGCAGTATTTT. Translated, it gives CASRGGVDTQYF. Drawing the rest from reference TRBV7-9 and TRBJ2-3, the complete variable domain is DTGVSQNPRHKITKRGQNVTFRCDPISEHNRLYWYRQTLGQGPEFLTYFQNEAQLEKSRLLSDRFSAERPKGSFSTLEIQRTEQGDSAMYLCASRGGVDTQYFGPGTRLTVL.